These 25 T cell receptor beta chains came from one sample sequenced in a study of OX40 agonist ivuxolimab in advanced cancers. TCRdb keeps only in-frame clones here, not all; method: immunoSEQ multiplex PCR. Among 56,000 or so clones listed, about 83% were seen once. Sequencing used CD4+ or CD8+ T cells sorted from blood, obtained in a trial of the OX40 agonist ivuxolimab. Receptors originate from an adult with an advanced solid tumor such as melanoma, head and neck, liver or kidney cancer.

CDR3 bases: TGTGCCTGGAGTGTAGGGTCAGGGAGGCAGCCCCAGCATTTT. Residues: CAWSVGSGRQPQHF. The rearrangement links TRBV30 to TRBJ1-5, with D maybe TRBD1 (5 bases). The CDR3 length is 14 residues. Germline CDR1 is GTSNPN and CDR2 is SVGIG (reference sequence). Trimming removed 0 bases at V and 7 bases at J, with 13 bases between.

The chain employs TRBV18 and TRBJ2-7, with D tentatively TRBD2 (5 bases). This CDR3 spans 15 amino acids. The germline V gene encodes CDR1 KGHSH and CDR2 LQKENI. Trimming pared 1 base from V and 1 base from J, leaving 11 bases between. CDR3 region: CASSPQAVRSYEQYF. The CDR3 coding sequence is TGTGCCAGCTCACCACAAGCGGTACGGTCCTACGAGCAGTACTTC.

This clone was detected a few times. The chain carries TRBV7-2 and TRBJ1-5; 7 bases fit TRBD1. Germline V gene lookup returns CDR1 SGHTA and CDR2 FQGNSA. CDR3 size: 16 residues. J lost 7 bases, V lost 1 base, and 10 bases had no gene match. The CDR3 here is CASSLVLGGAGQPQHF. DNA of the CDR3: TGTGCCAGCAGCTTAGTATTAGGGGGCGCCGGACAGCCCCAGCATTTT.

Only a few counts were recorded for this clone. The chain has TRBV28 and TRBJ1-6; 9 nucleotides agree with TRBD1. J gave up 9 bases and V 3 bases, and 3 bases lay outside the gene matches. Germline V gives CDR1 MDHEN, CDR2 SYDVKM. This CDR3 has 14 residues. CDR3 region: CASSFRQGGSPLHF. CDR3 DNA: TGTGCCAGCAGTTTTAGACAGGGGGGTTCACCCCTCCACTTT.

The chain employs TRBV28 and TRBJ2-5; 13 bases match TRBD2. Trimming took 4 bases from V and 5 from J; bases not matched to a gene: 10. The CDR3 runs 17 residues. The V gene's germline CDR1 is MDHEN and CDR2 SYDVKM. CDR3 sequence (DNA): TGTGCCAGCAGTTCTGTACGACTAGCGGGGGGTAGGGAGACCCAGTACTTC. Its translation is CASSSVRLAGGRETQYF.

V is TRBV9 and J is TRBJ2-1, with 8 bases matching TRBD2. This CDR3 is 15 amino acids long. With 6 bases clipped from V and 3 bases from J, the junction kept 8 bases outside the gene matches. The germline V gene encodes CDR1 SGDLS and CDR2 YYNGEE. Written as DNA, the CDR3 is TGTGCCAGCACCATGAGCGGGAGCGACTACAATGAGCAGTTCTTC. Translation gives CASTMSGSDYNEQFF.

This chain uses TRBV28 with TRBJ1-6; D is uncertain. Germline lookup yields CDR1 MDHEN and CDR2 SYDVKM. The CDR3 contains 16 residues. V was clipped by 3 bases and J by 6 bases, with 15 bases between them. The CDR3: CASSLGPSYPNSPLHF. The CDR3 DNA sequence: TGTGCCAGCAGTTTGGGCCCCTCCTACCCTAATTCACCCCTCCACTTT.

This clone has only a few counts. The chain combines TRBV6-1 with TRBJ2-7; 7 positions agree with TRBD1. CDR1 is MNHNS and CDR2 is SASEGT in the germline V gene. This CDR3 has 13 amino acids. Trimming at V came to 6 bases and at J to 3 bases, leaving 5 bases not matched to a gene. CDR3: CASRTGILYEQYF. Here the CDR3 DNA reads TGTGCCAGCAGGACAGGGATTCTCTACGAGCAGTACTTC.

This chain joins TRBV5-6 and TRBJ2-3, with 7 bases matching TRBD2. Germline CDR1 is SGHDT and CDR2 is YYEEEE. V was clipped by 1 base and J by 4 bases; unmatched bases: 9. This CDR3 spans 16 amino acids. The CDR3 DNA follows: TGTGCCAGCAGCTTGTTATCGGGCGGGGGTGCAGATACGCAGTATTTT. Its translation: CASSLLSGGGADTQYF.

The CDR3 loop reads CASSRPNLAGDTQYF. The CDR3 region has the DNA TGTGCCAGCAGCCGTCCAAATTTGGCTGGGGATACGCAGTATTTT. The V gene is TRBV11-2, the J gene TRBJ2-3; no definite D call. CDR1 is SGHAT and CDR2 is FQNNGV in the germline V gene. The V gene lost 5 bases and the J gene lost 6 bases, with 18 bases spanning the gap. CDR3 length equals 15 residues.

The table lists this clone with a count of one. This chain links TRBV19 with TRBJ2-6; D unclear. CDR3 length: 15 amino acids. The V end was cut by 5 bases, the J end by 0 bases, with 8 bases between. Looked up from germline, CDR1 is LNHDA and CDR2 is SQIVND (reference sequence). CDR3 region: CASSLWVSGANVLTF. CDR3 DNA sequence: TGTGCCAGTAGTTTGTGGGTCTCTGGGGCCAACGTCCTGACTTTC.

The chain is built from TRBV6-1 and TRBJ1-5; D perhaps matches TRBD1 (6 bases). The germline CDR1 and CDR2 sequences are MNHNS and SASEGT. V gave up 6 bases and J gave up 1 base, with 10 bases separating them. This CDR3 region has 14 residues. Written as DNA, the CDR3 is TGTGCCAGCAGGAGGGGGGGAAGCAATCAGCCCCAGCATTTT. Encoded protein: CASRRGGSNQPQHF.

This clone was seen a handful of times. This sequence joins TRBV2 and TRBJ1-1; no reliable D call. This CDR3 has 15 residues. V lost 5 bases and J lost 4, with 17 bases in between. Germline CDR1 is SNHLY and CDR2 is FYNNEI. The CDR3, as DNA: TGTGCCAGCAGTTGGACCAACCCGGAAAGCACTGAAGCTTTCTTT. Translated: CASSWTNPESTEAFF.

V usage is TRBV7-2 and J usage is TRBJ2-7; 11 bases agree with TRBD2. The V gene's germline CDR1 is SGHTA and CDR2 FQGNSA. The V and J ends lost 5 bases and 5 bases, in that order; junction bases with no gene match: 2. The CDR3 loop spans 13 amino acids. As DNA, the CDR3 is TGTGCCAGCAGCCAGGGACTAGCGGACGAGCAGTACTTC. This translates into CASSQGLADEQYF.

The sample holds one count of this clone. Mismatch with germline at one junction end may stem from a read error. The CDR3: CASSLTWRDEQYF. In nucleotides, the CDR3 is TGTGCTAGCAGCTTAACGTGGAGGGACGAGCAGTACTTC. This chain uses TRBV7-7 with TRBJ2-7; D might be TRBD2 (6 bases). The CDR3 runs 13 residues. Germline CDR1 and CDR2: SSHAT and FNYEAQ (reference sequence).

The chain has TRBV11-2 and TRBJ2-1; no clear D gene. V lost 0 bases to trimming and J lost 2 bases, with 8 bases between them. This CDR3 region has 15 residues. Looked up from germline, CDR1 is SGHAT and CDR2 is FQNNGV. CDR3 DNA sequence: TGTGCCAGCAGCTTAGATGGTAGCCCCTACAATGAGCAGTTCTTC. Translation: CASSLDGSPYNEQFF.

In its sample, this clone was seen once. The chain couples TRBV18 to TRBJ2-3; 10 bases agree with TRBD2. The ends lost 3 bases at V and 3 bases at J; junction bases unmatched: 9. Looked up from germline, CDR1 is KGHSH and CDR2 is LQKENI. The CDR3 spans 17 residues. CDR3 nucleotides: TGTGCCAGCTCACCGTTGGTAGCGGGGGGTTCAACAGATACGCAGTATTTT. It yields the protein CASSPLVAGGSTDTQYF.

For the CDR3, the DNA is TGTGCCAGCAGTGATAGGGCAAGGAGCTCCTACGAGCAGTACTTC. Translated, it gives CASSDRARSSYEQYF. The chain has TRBV6-1 and TRBJ2-7; no clear D gene. Germline CDR1 MNHNS, CDR2 SASEGT. V lost 3 bases, J lost 0 bases, and 12 bases lay in between. The CDR3 has 15 residues.

The rearrangement uses TRBV14 and TRBJ1-1, with D uncertain. The CDR3 loop spans 11 amino acids. Germline assignment: CDR1 SGHDN and CDR2 FVKESK. Trimming took off 5 bases at V and 5 bases at J, with 6 bases between the two ends. The CDR3 sequence is CASSVGTEAFF. The CDR3 nucleotides are TGTGCCAGCAGCGTAGGGACTGAAGCTTTCTTT.

The chain links TRBV18 to TRBJ1-3, with 10 bases fitting TRBD1. Germline values: CDR1 KGHSH, CDR2 LQKENI. This CDR3 has 15 residues. The V segment lost 6 bases and the J segment 4 bases; nucleotides outside the gene matches: 6. The CDR3 sequence is CASSPGTGDGNTIYF. DNA of the CDR3: TGTGCCAGCTCGCCCGGGACAGGGGACGGAAACACCATATATTTT.

In this sample, this clone turned up once. The genes are TRBV28 and TRBJ2-5, with D possibly being TRBD1 or TRBD2 (5 bases each). V was trimmed by 5 bases and J by 2 bases, leaving 12 bases between them. The CDR3 is 14 residues long. The V gene's germline CDR1 is MDHEN and CDR2 SYDVKM. CDR3 protein: CASSTRQKQETQYF. DNA for the CDR3: TGTGCCAGCAGTACTAGACAGAAACAAGAGACCCAGTACTTC.

The genes are TRBV5-4 and TRBJ2-3; 7 bases are shared with TRBD2. Per the germline V gene, CDR1 is SGHNT and CDR2 is YYREEE (reference sequence). This CDR3 is 15 amino acids long. V lost 5 bases to trimming and J lost 2 bases; unmatched junction nucleotides: 8. For the CDR3, the DNA is TGTGCCAGCAGAACCGGGACTACCCCCACAGATACGCAGTATTTT. It is translated as CASRTGTTPTDTQYF.

Concerning this clone: At one end the junction does not follow the germline gene, possibly because of a read error. This chain connects TRBV7-7 to TRBJ2-1, with unresolved D. The length of the CDR3 is 12 residues. Germline V gene lookup returns CDR1 SSHAT and CDR2 FNYEAQ (reference sequence). CDR3 sequence reads: CASSSSANEQFF. The CDR3 region has the DNA TGTGCTAGCAGCTCATCCGCCAATGAGCAGTTCTTC.

The J gene is TRBJ2-3, the V gene TRBV5-1, with D possibly being TRBD2 (5 bases). The CDR3 loop spans 15 amino acids. V was pared by 0 bases and J by 2 bases, with 10 bases between. CDR1 and CDR2 (germline): SGHRS, YFSETQ. CDR3 residues: CASSLEGATTDTQYF. The CDR3 DNA is TGCGCCAGCAGCTTGGAGGGAGCTACCACAGATACGCAGTATTTT.

The chain joins TRBV28 to TRBJ2-7; 8 bases fit TRBD1. This CDR3 comprises 15 residues. Germline V gives CDR1 MDHEN, CDR2 SYDVKM. The trim removed 5 bases at V and 5 bases at J, leaving 11 bases unmatched. The CDR3 DNA reads TGTGCCAGCAGTCCTGGGCAGGGGGCGGCCCACGAGCAGTACTTC. Its protein is CASSPGQGAAHEQYF. The complete variable domain, with remaining parts taken from reference TRBV28 and TRBJ2-7, reads DVKVTQSSRYLVKRTGEKVFLECVQDMDHENMFWYRQDPGLGLRLIYFSYDVKMKEKGDIPEGYSVSREKKERFSLILESASTNQTSMYLCASSPGQGAAHEQYFGPGTRLTVT.